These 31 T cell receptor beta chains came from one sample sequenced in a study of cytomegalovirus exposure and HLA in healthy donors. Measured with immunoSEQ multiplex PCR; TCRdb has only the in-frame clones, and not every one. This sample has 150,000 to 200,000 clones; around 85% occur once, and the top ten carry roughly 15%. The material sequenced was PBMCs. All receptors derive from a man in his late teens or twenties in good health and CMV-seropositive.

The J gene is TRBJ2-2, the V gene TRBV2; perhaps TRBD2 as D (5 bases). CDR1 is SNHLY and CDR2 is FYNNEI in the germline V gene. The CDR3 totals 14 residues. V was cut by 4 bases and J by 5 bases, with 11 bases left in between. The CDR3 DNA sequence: TGTGCCAGCAGTGTGAGGGAAGGGACCGGGGAGCTGTTTTTT. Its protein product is CASSVREGTGELFF.

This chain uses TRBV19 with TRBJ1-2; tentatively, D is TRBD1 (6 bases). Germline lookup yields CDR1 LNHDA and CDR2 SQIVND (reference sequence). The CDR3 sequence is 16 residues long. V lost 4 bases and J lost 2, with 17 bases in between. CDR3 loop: CASSRQDPRGNYGYTF. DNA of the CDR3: TGTGCCAGTAGTAGACAGGACCCGAGGGGCAACTATGGCTACACCTTC.

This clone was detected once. CDR3 DNA: TGTGCCAGCAGCCAAGAGGCCCGGACCCAGTACTTC. Protein: CASSQEARTQYF. This rearrangement joins TRBV4-2 to TRBJ2-5, with D unresolved. CDR3 size: 12 residues. Trimming took off 0 bases at V and 7 bases at J, with 6 bases between the two ends. Germline V gives CDR1 LGHNA, CDR2 YNFKEQ.

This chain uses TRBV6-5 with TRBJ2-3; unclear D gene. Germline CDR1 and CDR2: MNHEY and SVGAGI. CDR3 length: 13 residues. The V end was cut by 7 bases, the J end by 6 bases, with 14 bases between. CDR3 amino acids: CASTPPGHDTQYF. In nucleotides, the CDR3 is TGTGCCAGCACCCCCCCGGGTCATGATACGCAGTATTTT.

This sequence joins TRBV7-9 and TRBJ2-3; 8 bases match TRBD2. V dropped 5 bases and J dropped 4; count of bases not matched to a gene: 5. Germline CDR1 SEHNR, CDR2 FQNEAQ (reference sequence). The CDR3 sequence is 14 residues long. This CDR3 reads CASSNGRGPDTQYF. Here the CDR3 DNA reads TGTGCCAGCAGCAACGGGAGGGGCCCAGATACGCAGTATTTT.

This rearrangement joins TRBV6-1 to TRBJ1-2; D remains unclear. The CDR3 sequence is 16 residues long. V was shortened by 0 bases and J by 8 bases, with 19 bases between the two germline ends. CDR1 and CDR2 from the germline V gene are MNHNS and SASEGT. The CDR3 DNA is TGTGCCAGCAGTGAAGCAGGGAGACAAGGCCCACGAGGCTACACCTTC. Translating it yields CASSEAGRQGPRGYTF.

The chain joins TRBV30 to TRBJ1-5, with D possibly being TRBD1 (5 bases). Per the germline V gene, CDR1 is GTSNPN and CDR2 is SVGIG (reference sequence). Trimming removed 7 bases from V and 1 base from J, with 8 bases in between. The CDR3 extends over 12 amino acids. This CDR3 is CASGGSNQPQHF. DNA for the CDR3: TGTGCCTCGGGGGGGAGCAATCAGCCCCAGCATTTT.

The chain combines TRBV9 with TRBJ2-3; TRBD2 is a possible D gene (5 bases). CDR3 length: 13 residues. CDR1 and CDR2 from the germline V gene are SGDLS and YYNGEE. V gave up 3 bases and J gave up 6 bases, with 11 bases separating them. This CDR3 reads CASSEDWWDTQYF. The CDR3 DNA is TGTGCCAGCAGCGAGGACTGGTGGGATACGCAGTATTTT.

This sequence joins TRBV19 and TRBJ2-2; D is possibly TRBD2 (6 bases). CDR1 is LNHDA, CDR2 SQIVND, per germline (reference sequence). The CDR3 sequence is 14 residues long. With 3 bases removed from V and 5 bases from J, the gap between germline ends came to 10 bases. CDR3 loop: CASSIATSTGELFF. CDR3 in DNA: TGTGCCAGTAGTATCGCGACTAGTACCGGGGAGCTGTTTTTT.

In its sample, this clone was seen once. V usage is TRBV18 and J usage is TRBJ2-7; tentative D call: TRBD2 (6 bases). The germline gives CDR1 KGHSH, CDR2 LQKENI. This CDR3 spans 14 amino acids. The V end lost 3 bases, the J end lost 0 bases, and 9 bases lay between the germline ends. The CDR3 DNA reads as TGTGCCAGCTCACCCGGGAGTAGCTCCTACGAGCAGTACTTC. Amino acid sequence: CASSPGSSSYEQYF.

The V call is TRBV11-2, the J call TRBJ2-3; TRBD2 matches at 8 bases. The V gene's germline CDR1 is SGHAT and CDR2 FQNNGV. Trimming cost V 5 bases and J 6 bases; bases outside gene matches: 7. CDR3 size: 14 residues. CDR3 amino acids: CASSLGLAYDTQYF. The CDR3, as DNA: TGTGCCAGCAGCCTAGGACTAGCTTATGATACGCAGTATTTT.

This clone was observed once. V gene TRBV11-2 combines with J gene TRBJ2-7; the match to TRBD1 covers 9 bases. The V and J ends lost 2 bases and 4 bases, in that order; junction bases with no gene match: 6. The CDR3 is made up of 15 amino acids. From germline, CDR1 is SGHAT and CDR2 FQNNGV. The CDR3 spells CASSLPGQGRYEQYF. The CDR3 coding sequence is TGTGCCAGCAGCTTACCGGGACAGGGAAGGTACGAGCAGTACTTC. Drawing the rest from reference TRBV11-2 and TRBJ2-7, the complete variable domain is EAGVAQSPRYKIIEKRQSVAFWCNPISGHATLYWYQQILGQGPKLLIQFQNNGVVDDSQLPKDRFSAERLKGVDSTLKIQPAKLEDSAVYLCASSLPGQGRYEQYFGPGTRLTVT.

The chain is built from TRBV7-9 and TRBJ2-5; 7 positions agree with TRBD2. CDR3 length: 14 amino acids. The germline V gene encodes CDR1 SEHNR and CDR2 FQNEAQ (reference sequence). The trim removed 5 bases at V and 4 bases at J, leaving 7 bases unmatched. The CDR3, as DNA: TGTGCCAGCAGCGCCCATAGCGGGTTAGAGACCCAGTACTTC. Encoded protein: CASSAHSGLETQYF.

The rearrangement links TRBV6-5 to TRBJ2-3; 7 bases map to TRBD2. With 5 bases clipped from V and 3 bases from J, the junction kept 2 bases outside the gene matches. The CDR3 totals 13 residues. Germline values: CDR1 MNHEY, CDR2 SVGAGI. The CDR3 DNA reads TGTGCCAGCAGTACAGCGGGGACAGATACGCAGTATTTT. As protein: CASSTAGTDTQYF.

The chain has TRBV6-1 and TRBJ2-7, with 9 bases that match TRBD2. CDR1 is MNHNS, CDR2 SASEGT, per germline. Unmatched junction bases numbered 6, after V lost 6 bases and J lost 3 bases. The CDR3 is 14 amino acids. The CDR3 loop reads CASSGGGAYYEQYF. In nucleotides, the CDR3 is TGTGCCAGCAGCGGCGGGGGGGCGTACTACGAGCAGTACTTC.

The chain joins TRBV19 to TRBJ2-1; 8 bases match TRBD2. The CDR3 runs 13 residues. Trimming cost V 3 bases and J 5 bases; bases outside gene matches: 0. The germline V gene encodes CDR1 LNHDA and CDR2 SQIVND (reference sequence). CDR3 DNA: TGTGCCAGTAGTATCGGGAGGGACAATGAGCAGTTCTTC. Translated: CASSIGRDNEQFF.

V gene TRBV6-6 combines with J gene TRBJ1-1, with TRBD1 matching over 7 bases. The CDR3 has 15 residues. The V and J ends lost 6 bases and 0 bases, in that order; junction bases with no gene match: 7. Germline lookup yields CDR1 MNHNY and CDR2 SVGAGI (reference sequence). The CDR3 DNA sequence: TGTGCCAGCAGAGTCGGACAGGAGCTGAACACTGAAGCTTTCTTT. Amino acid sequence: CASRVGQELNTEAFF.

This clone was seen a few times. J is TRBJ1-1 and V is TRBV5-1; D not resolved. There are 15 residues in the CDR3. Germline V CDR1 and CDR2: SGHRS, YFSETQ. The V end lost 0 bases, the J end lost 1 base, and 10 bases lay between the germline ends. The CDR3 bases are TGCGCCAGCAGCTTGGGAGGGCCGGGGAACACTGAAGCTTTCTTT. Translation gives CASSLGGPGNTEAFF.

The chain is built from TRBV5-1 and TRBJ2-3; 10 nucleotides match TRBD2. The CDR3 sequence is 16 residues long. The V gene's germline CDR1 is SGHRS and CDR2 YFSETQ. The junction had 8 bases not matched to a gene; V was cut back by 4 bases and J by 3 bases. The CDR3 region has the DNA TGCGCCAGCAGCCCTAGCGGGAGATCCTTAACAGATACGCAGTATTTT. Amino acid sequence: CASSPSGRSLTDTQYF.

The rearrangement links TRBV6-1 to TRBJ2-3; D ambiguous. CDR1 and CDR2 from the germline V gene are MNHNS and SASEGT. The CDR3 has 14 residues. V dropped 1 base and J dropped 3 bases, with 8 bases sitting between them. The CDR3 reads CASSEGAGTDTQYF. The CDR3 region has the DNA TGTGCCAGCAGTGAAGGTGCCGGGACAGATACGCAGTATTTT.

The CDR3 loop is CATRTYDTGELFF. As DNA, the CDR3 is TGTGCCACCAGGACATATGACACCGGGGAGCTGTTTTTT. The V call is TRBV28, the J call TRBJ2-2; tentative D call: TRBD1 (5 bases). CDR3 length equals 13 residues. Germline CDR1 reads MDHEN; CDR2 reads SYDVKM. V lost 10 bases and J 3 bases, leaving 12 bases between the germline ends.

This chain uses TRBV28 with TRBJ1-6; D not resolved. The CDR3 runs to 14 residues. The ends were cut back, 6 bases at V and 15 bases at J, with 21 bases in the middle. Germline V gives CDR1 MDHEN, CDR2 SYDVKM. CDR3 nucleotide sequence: TGTGCCAGCAGCCTGGGCAGTATACCTGGGCACCTCCACTTT. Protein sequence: CASSLGSIPGHLHF.

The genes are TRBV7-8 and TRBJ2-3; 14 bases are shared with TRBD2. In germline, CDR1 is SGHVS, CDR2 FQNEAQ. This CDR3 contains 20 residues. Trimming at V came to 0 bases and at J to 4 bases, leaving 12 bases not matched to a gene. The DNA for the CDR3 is TGTGCCAGCAGCTTAGCGTTCGCGACTAGCGGGGGGGCCCCCGCAGATACGCAGTATTTT. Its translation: CASSLAFATSGGAPADTQYF.

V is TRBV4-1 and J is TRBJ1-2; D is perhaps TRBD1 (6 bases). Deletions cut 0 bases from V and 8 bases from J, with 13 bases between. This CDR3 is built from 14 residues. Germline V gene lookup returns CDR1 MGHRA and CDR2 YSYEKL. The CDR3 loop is CASSQDSRGAGYTF. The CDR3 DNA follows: TGCGCCAGCAGCCAAGATTCCAGGGGAGCGGGCTACACCTTC.

The DNA for the CDR3 is TGTGCCAGCGGAGGCCCGGGACAGGGGAAGGGAAACACCATATATTTT. This gives the protein CASGGPGQGKGNTIYF. J is TRBJ1-3 and V is TRBV2, with 10 bases identical to TRBD1. V shed 8 bases, J shed 4 bases, and the junction held 11 bases outside the gene matches. The CDR3 has 16 amino acids. From germline, CDR1 is SNHLY and CDR2 FYNNEI.

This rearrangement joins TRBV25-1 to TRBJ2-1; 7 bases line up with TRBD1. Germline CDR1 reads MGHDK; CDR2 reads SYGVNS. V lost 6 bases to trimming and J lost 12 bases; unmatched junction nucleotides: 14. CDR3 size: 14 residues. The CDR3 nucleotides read TGTGCCAGCAGCGCAGAGGGGGCGCGGGTTGGGCAGTTCTTC. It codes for CASSAEGARVGQFF.

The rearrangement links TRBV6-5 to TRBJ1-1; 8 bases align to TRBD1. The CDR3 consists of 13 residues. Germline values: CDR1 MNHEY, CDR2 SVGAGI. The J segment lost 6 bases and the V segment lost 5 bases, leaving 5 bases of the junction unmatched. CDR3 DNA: TGTGCCAGCAGTCAGGACAGGGTTGCTGAAGCTTTCTTT. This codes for CASSQDRVAEAFF.

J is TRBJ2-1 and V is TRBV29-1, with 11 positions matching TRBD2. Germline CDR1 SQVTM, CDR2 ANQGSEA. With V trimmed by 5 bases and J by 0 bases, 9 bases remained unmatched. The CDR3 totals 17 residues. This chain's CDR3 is CSVSGTSGPSSYNEQFF. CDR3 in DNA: TGCAGCGTTTCCGGGACTAGCGGTCCGAGCTCCTACAATGAGCAGTTCTTC.

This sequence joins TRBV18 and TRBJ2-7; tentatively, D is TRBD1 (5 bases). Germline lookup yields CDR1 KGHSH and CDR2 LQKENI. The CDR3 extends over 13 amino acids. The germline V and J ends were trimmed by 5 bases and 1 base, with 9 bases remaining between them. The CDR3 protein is CASSTTASYEQYF. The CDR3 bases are TGTGCCAGCTCAACGACAGCATCCTACGAGCAGTACTTC.

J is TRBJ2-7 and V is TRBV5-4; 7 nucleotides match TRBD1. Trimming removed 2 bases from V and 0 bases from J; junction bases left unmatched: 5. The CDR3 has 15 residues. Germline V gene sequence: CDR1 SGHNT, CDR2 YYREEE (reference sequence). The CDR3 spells CASSLGQGVSYEQYF. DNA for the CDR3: TGTGCCAGCAGCTTAGGCCAGGGGGTCTCCTACGAGCAGTACTTC.

CDR3 coding DNA: TGTGCCAGCAGCAGGCCGGGACAGAGCTCCTACAATGAGCAGTTCTTC. The encoded protein is CASSRPGQSSYNEQFF. V is TRBV7-2 and J is TRBJ2-1, with 7 bases lining up with TRBD1. Unmatched junction bases numbered 7, after V lost 5 bases and J lost 0 bases. Germline V gives CDR1 SGHTA, CDR2 FQGNSA. There are 16 residues in the CDR3.